This T cell receptor (beta chain) was retrieved from a study of cytomegalovirus exposure and HLA in healthy donors. Whole-study findings and limits: Roughly even sequencing depth across donors was the assumption behind the presence/absence analyses. In a later analysis, an Asian-associated ancestry cluster reportedly showed fewer N-insertions than the approximately 700-donor mean.

Unmatched junction bases numbered 15, after V lost 5 bases and J lost 3 bases. The CDR3 extends over 17 amino acids. Germline V gene data show CDR1 as GTSNPN and CDR2 as SVGIG (reference sequence). It was with 60 Vbeta and 13 Jbeta primers that the PCR ran. Profiled with immunoSEQ multiplex PCR; TCRdb holds only in-frame clones, not every one. The sample yields about 160,000 clones, roughly 80% seen once. For this clone: Its antigen is still unknown.

The source of this sequence is a middle-aged man in good health and CMV-seronegative. The V and J genes are TRBV30 and TRBJ1-4; 7 bases line up with TRBD1. Material for sequencing was PBMCs. The CDR3 DNA reads as TGTGCCTGGTCCGGACAGGCAGTAGCCTCAGCTAATGAAAAACTGTTTTTT. Translation: CAWSGQAVASANEKLFF. Filled out from reference TRBV30 and TRBJ1-4, the complete variable domain reads SQTIHQWPATLVQPVGSPLSLECTVEGTSNPNLYWYRQAAGRGLQLLFYSVGIGQISSEVPQNLSASRPQDRQFILSSKKLLLSDSGFYLCAWSGQAVASANEKLFFGSGTQLSVL.